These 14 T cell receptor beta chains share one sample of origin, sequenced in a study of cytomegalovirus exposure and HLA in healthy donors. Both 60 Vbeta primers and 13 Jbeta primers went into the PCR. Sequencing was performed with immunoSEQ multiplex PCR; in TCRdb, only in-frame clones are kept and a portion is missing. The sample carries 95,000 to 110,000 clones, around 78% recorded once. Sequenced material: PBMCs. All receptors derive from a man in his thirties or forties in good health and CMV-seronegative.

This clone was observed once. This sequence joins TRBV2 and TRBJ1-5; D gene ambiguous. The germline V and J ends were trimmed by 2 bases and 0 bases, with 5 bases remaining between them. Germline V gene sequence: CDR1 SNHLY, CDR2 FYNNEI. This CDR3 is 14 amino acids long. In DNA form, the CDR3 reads TGTGCCAGCAGTGAACTACCTAGCAATCAGCCCCAGCATTTT. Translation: CASSELPSNQPQHF.

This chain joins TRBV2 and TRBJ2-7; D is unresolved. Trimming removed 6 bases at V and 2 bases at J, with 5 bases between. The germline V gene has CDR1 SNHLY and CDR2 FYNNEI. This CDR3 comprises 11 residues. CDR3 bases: TGTGCCAGCAGCACAGCCTACGAGCAGTACTTC. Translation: CASSTAYEQYF.

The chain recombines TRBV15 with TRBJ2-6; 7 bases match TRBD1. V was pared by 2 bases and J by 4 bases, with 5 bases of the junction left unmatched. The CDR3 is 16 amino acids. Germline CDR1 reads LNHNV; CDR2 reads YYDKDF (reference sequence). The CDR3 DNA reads TGTGCCACCAGCAGACGACAGGGCTCCGGGGCCAACGTCCTGACTTTC. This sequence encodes CATSRRQGSGANVLTF.

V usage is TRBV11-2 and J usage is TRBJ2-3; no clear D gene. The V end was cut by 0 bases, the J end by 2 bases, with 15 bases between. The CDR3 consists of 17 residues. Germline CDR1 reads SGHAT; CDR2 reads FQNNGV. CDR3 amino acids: CASSLDGVDLTTDTQYF. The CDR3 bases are TGTGCCAGCAGCTTAGATGGTGTAGACTTAACCACAGATACGCAGTATTTT.

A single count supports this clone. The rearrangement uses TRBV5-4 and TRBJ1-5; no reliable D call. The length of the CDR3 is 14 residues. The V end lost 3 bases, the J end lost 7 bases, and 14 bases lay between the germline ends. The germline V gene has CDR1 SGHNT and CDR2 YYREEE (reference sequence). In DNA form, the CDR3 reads TGTGCCAGCAGCTCAGGACTGCCCGGCCAGCCCCAGCATTTT. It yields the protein CASSSGLPGQPQHF.

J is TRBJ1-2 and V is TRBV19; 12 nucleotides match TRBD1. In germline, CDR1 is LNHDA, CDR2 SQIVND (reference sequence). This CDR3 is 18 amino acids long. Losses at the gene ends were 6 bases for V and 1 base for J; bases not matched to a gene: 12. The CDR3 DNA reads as TGTGCCAGTAGCCCTGGGACAGGGGGCGCTTTTTTTAACTATGGCTACACCTTC. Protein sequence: CASSPGTGGAFFNYGYTF.

The CDR3 nucleotides are TGTGCCAGCAGTGAATATCAAAGGGGGCCAGGCACCGGGGAGCTGTTTTTT. This gives the protein CASSEYQRGPGTGELFF. The rearrangement links TRBV25-1 to TRBJ2-2; 7 bases are shared with TRBD1. The V segment lost 0 bases and the J segment 4 bases; nucleotides outside the gene matches: 8. Per germline, CDR1 MGHDK and CDR2 SYGVNS. The CDR3 has 17 amino acids.

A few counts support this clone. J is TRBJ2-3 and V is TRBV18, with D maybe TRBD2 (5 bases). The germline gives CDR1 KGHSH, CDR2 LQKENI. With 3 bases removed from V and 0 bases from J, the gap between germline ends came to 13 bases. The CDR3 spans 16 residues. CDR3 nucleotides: TGTGCCAGCTCACCCCTCCGGGGTGGTAGCACAGATACGCAGTATTTT. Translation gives CASSPLRGGSTDTQYF.

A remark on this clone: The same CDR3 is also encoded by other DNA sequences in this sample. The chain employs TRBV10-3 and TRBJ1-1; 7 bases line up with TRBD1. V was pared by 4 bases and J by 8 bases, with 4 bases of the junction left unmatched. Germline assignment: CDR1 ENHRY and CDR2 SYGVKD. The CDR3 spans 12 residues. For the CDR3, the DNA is TGTGCCATCAGTGGGCCGGACAGGGAAGCTTTCTTT. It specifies CAISGPDREAFF.

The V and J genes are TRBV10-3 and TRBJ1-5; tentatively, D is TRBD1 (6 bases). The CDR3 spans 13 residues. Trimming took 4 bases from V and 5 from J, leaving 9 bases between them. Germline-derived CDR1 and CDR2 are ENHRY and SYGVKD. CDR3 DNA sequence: TGTGCCATCAGTGGGGACATTGATCAGCCCCAGCATTTT. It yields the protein CAISGDIDQPQHF.

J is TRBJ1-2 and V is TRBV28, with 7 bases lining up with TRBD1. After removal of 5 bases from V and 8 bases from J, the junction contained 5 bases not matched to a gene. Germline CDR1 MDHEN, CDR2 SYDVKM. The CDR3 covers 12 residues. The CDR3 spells CASSTGVKGYTF. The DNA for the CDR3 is TGTGCCAGCAGTACAGGGGTAAAGGGCTACACCTTC.

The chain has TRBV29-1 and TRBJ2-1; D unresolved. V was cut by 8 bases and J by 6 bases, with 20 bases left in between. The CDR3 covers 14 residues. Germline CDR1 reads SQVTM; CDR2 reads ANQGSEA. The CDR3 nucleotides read TGCAGCCAGCAGCGTTTATATAGTATCAATGAGCAGTTCTTC. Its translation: CSQQRLYSINEQFF.

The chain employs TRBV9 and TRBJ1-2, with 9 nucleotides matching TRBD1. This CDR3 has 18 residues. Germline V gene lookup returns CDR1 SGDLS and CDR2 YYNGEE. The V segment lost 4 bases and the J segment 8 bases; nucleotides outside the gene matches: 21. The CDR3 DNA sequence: TGTGCCAGCAGCTTCTTAGGAAGAGAAACAGGGGGCAGGGGAGGCTACACCTTC. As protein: CASSFLGRETGGRGGYTF. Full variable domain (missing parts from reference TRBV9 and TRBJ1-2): DSGVTQTPKHLITATGQRVTLRCSPRSGDLSVYWYQQSLDQGLQFLIQYYNGEERAKGNILERFSAQQFPDLHSELNLSSLELGDSALYFCASSFLGRETGGRGGYTFGSGTRLTVV.

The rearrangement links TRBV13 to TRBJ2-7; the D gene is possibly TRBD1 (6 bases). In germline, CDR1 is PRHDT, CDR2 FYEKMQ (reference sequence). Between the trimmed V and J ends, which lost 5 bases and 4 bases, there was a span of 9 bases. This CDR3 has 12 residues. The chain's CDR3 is CASSPQGYEQYF. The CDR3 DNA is TGTGCCAGCAGCCCCCAGGGGTACGAGCAGTACTTC.